Each of the 21 T cell receptor beta chains below was sequenced from the same sample in a study of neurological immune-mediated disorders. TCRdb re-called the 5' RACE reads through MiXCR, storing one row per CDR3 protein. This table has 25,000 to 35,000 distinct CDR3 sequences, roughly 1.6% appearing once. Input material: PBMCs. Receptors originate from a woman in her 30s with multiple sclerosis.

The sample holds many counts of this clonotype. This chain links TRBV20-1 with TRBJ2-7; 15 bases are a match to TRBD2. The V segment lost 6 bases and the J segment 11 bases; nucleotides outside the gene matches: 5. This CDR3 spans 12 amino acids. Germline V gene lookup returns CDR1 DFQATT and CDR2 SNEGSKA (reference sequence). The CDR3 region has the DNA TGCAGTGCAACCGGGACTAGCGGGGGGAAGTACTTC. Translating it yields CSATGTSGGKYF.

The sample holds many counts of this clonotype. V gene TRBV5-1 combines with J gene TRBJ2-1, with 11 bases that match TRBD2. The CDR3 runs to 16 residues. V shed 4 bases, J shed 0 bases, and the junction held 3 bases outside the gene matches. Germline V gives CDR1 SGHRS, CDR2 YFSETQ. This CDR3 reads CASSGSGGASYNEQFF. As DNA, the CDR3 is TGCGCCAGCAGCGGTAGCGGGGGGGCCTCCTACAATGAGCAGTTCTTC.

This clonotype was seen many times. J is TRBJ1-1 and V is TRBV5-6; 10 bases are shared with TRBD1. This CDR3 spans 18 amino acids. V trimming: 2 bases; J trimming: 0 bases; junction bases outside the gene matches: 10. CDR1 is SGHDT, CDR2 YYEEEE, per germline. CDR3 loop: CASSFSEADRGVNTEAFF. The CDR3 DNA reads TGTGCCAGCAGCTTCTCGGAGGCGGACAGGGGGGTGAACACTGAAGCTTTCTTT.

Many counts were recorded for this clonotype. CDR3 region: CASSLGLTEFNEKLFF. CDR3 in DNA: TGTGCCAGCAGCTTAGGGTTGACAGAATTTAATGAAAAACTGTTTTTT. The rearrangement joins TRBV7-9 to TRBJ1-4; D possibly corresponds to TRBD1 (5 bases). Deletions cut 1 base from V and 4 bases from J, with 13 bases between. This CDR3 region has 16 residues. The V gene's germline CDR1 is SEHNR and CDR2 FQNEAQ (reference sequence).

This clonotype was counted ten times or more. The genes are TRBV7-2 and TRBJ2-5; D remains unclear. Germline V gene sequence: CDR1 SGHTA, CDR2 FQGNSA. This CDR3 contains 13 residues. The V end lost 8 bases, the J end lost 6 bases, and 16 bases lay between the germline ends. Here the CDR3 reads CASREGTVQTQYF. The DNA for the CDR3 is TGTGCCAGCCGCGAAGGAACCGTACAGACCCAGTACTTC.

This clonotype was detected many times. The CDR3 DNA is TGTGCCAGCAGTCAATCCCGGAGTACGCAGTATTTT. Encoded protein: CASSQSRSTQYF. The V gene is TRBV12-3 or TRBV12-4, the J gene TRBJ2-3; no clear D. V was cut by 5 bases and J by 8 bases, with 11 bases left in between. The CDR3 has 12 residues.

This clonotype was recorded many times. The V gene is TRBV3-1, the J gene TRBJ1-2, with a weak D call TRBD1 (6 bases). Germline assignment: CDR1 LGHDT and CDR2 YNNKEL (reference sequence). CDR3 length: 18 amino acids. The V and J ends lost 3 bases and 1 base respectively, with 21 bases between them. The CDR3 DNA reads TGTGCCAGCAGCCAGGGGCATGACAGGTCCCTGAATAACTATGGCTACACCTTC. Residues: CASSQGHDRSLNNYGYTF.

This clonotype has at least ten counts. This chain links TRBV5-6 with TRBJ2-3; D unresolved. Looked up from germline, CDR1 is SGHDT and CDR2 is YYEEEE. Deletions cut 4 bases from V and 4 bases from J, with 13 bases between. The CDR3 is 14 residues long. As DNA, the CDR3 is TGTGCCAGCAGCCGAATACTCTTCCCAGATACGCAGTATTTT. Translated: CASSRILFPDTQYF.

There are many counts of this clonotype. The chain has TRBV18 and TRBJ1-2; unclear D gene. V gave up 3 bases and J gave up 11 bases, with 16 bases separating them. CDR1 KGHSH and CDR2 LQKENI come from the germline V gene. The CDR3 has 13 residues. In DNA, the CDR3 is TGTGCCAGCTCACCTGACGGACTGAAAGAGTACACCTTC. Amino acid sequence: CASSPDGLKEYTF.

This clonotype was detected many times. This rearrangement joins TRBV20-1 to TRBJ2-7; tentatively, D is TRBD2 (7 bases). Germline V gene lookup returns CDR1 DFQATT and CDR2 SNEGSKA (reference sequence). The CDR3 is 14 amino acids. V shed 6 bases and J shed 1 base, with 16 bases lying between them. The CDR3 DNA reads TGCAGTGCAGGGGCGGGGGCCCTTTCCTACGAGCAGTACTTC. This encodes CSAGAGALSYEQYF.

This clonotype appeared many times. The V and J genes are TRBV5-1 and TRBJ2-2; D is perhaps TRBD1 or TRBD2 (6 bases each). The CDR3 consists of 17 residues. V gave up 4 bases and J gave up 0 bases, with 16 bases separating them. The germline gives CDR1 SGHRS, CDR2 YFSETQ. This CDR3 reads CASSDQFGGPNTGELFF. In DNA, the CDR3 is TGCGCCAGCAGCGACCAGTTTGGGGGGCCGAACACCGGGGAGCTGTTTTTT. Supplemented by reference TRBV5-1 and TRBJ2-2, the full variable domain reads KAGVTQTPRYLIKTRGQQVTLSCSPISGHRSVSWYQQTPGQGLQFLFEYFSETQRNKGNFPGRFSGRQFSNSRSEMNVSTLELGDSALYLCASSDQFGGPNTGELFFGEGSRLTVL.

This clonotype was seen at least ten times. The chain carries TRBV2 and TRBJ2-1; 14 nucleotides align to TRBD2. Germline trimming cut 5 bases from V and 4 bases from J; bases unmatched to any gene: 1. CDR1 and CDR2 from the germline V gene are SNHLY and FYNNEI. The CDR3 sequence is 15 residues long. CDR3 bases: TGTGCCAGCAGTCGGACTAGCGGGGGGTACAATGAGCAGTTCTTC. It is translated as CASSRTSGGYNEQFF. Filled out from reference TRBV2 and TRBJ2-1, the complete variable domain reads EPEVTQTPSHQVTQMGQEVILRCVPISNHLYFYWYRQILGQKVEFLVSFYNNEISEKSEIFDDQFSVERPDGSNFTLKIRSTKLEDSAMYFCASSRTSGGYNEQFFGPGTRLTVL.

The table lists this clonotype with many counts. V gene TRBV7-2 combines with J gene TRBJ2-2, with a weak D call TRBD2 (5 bases). Between the trimmed V and J ends, which lost 5 bases and 4 bases, there was a span of 14 bases. The germline V gene has CDR1 SGHTA and CDR2 FQGNSA. The CDR3 is 15 amino acids. The CDR3 region is CASSPFLAGTGELFF. The CDR3 coding sequence is TGTGCCAGCAGCCCCTTCCTAGCAGGCACCGGGGAGCTGTTTTTT. The whole variable domain, remainder taken from reference TRBV7-2 and TRBJ2-2, is GAGVSQSPSNKVTEKGKDVELRCDPISGHTALYWYRQSLGQGLEFLIYFQGNSAPDKSGLPSDRFSAERTGGSVSTLTIQRTQQEDSAVYLCASSPFLAGTGELFFGEGSRLTVL.

This clonotype was counted many times. CDR3 amino acids: CASSLWLKYEQYF. CDR3 DNA sequence: TGTGCCAGCAGCTTATGGTTGAAGTACGAGCAGTACTTC. The chain carries TRBV7-2 and TRBJ2-7, with unresolved D. The V and J ends lost 2 bases and 4 bases respectively, with 9 bases between them. The CDR3 runs to 13 residues. Germline values: CDR1 SGHTA, CDR2 FQGNSA.

This clonotype has at least ten counts. The rearrangement joins TRBV9 to TRBJ1-2; D unresolved. There are 11 residues in the CDR3. Germline assignment: CDR1 SGDLS and CDR2 YYNGEE. V lost 6 bases and J 5 bases, leaving 8 bases between the germline ends. As DNA, the CDR3 is TGTGCCAGCATGTCCATTTATGGCTACACCTTC. As protein: CASMSIYGYTF.

The sample holds many counts of this clonotype. V is TRBV5-1 and J is TRBJ2-3; D remains unclear. This CDR3 comprises 12 residues. The germline gives CDR1 SGHRS, CDR2 YFSETQ. V dropped 0 bases and J dropped 4 bases, with 3 bases sitting between them. CDR3: CASSLVPDTQYF. Written as DNA, the CDR3 is TGCGCCAGCAGCTTGGTCCCAGATACGCAGTATTTT.

This clonotype was observed many times. The chain joins TRBV6-5 to TRBJ2-7; 13 bases agree with TRBD2. The length of the CDR3 is 15 residues. CDR1 and CDR2 from the germline V gene are MNHEY and SVGAGI. V lost 6 bases to trimming and J lost 2 bases; unmatched junction nucleotides: 4. CDR3 DNA: TGTGCCAGCAGACCGGGACTAGCGGGGACCTACGAGCAGTACTTC. Encoded protein: CASRPGLAGTYEQYF.

There are many counts of this clonotype. The V and J genes are TRBV6-2 or TRBV6-3 and TRBJ1-1, with D uncertain. The germline gives CDR1 MNHEY, CDR2 SVGEGT. The CDR3 is 13 residues long. V lost 6 bases and J 11 bases, leaving 19 bases between the germline ends. The CDR3 DNA is TGTGCCAGCAGACGGAAGGTCTATGAAGCGGCTTTCTTT. Protein product: CASRRKVYEAAFF.

A few counts support this clonotype. This chain joins TRBV18 and TRBJ1-1; TRBD1 is a possible D gene (5 bases). V lost 3 bases to trimming and J lost 4 bases, with 12 bases between them. The germline CDR1 and CDR2 sequences are KGHSH and LQKENI. The CDR3 extends over 14 amino acids. CDR3 nucleotide sequence: TGTGCCAGCTCACCGGGTCAGGGTGGCACTGAAGCTTTCTTT. Amino acid sequence: CASSPGQGGTEAFF. Combining the CDR3 with reference TRBV18 and TRBJ1-1 gives the whole variable domain NAGVMQNPRHLVRRRGQEARLRCSPMKGHSHVYWYRQLPEEGLKFMVYLQKENIIDESGMPKERFSAEFPKEGPSILRIQQVVRGDSAAYFCASSPGQGGTEAFFGQGTRLTVV.

In its sample, this clonotype was seen many times. The chain has TRBV5-1 and TRBJ2-7, with 10 bases identical to TRBD1. Germline V lookup: CDR1 SGHRS, CDR2 YFSETQ. Trimming cost V 4 bases and J 3 bases; bases outside gene matches: 13. The CDR3 extends over 17 amino acids. The CDR3 here is CASSGSTGGLTGYEQYF. CDR3 coding DNA: TGCGCCAGCAGCGGTTCGACAGGGGGCCTGACGGGCTACGAGCAGTACTTC.

This clonotype was observed at least ten times. J is TRBJ1-5 and V is TRBV7-2; 8 bases are shared with TRBD1. CDR3 size: 14 residues. V lost 6 bases and J lost 6; bases outside the gene matches: 7. Germline values: CDR1 SGHTA, CDR2 FQGNSA. The CDR3 DNA reads as TGTGCCAGCAGTCCAGGACAGGGAGGTCAGCCCCAGCATTTT. It encodes CASSPGQGGQPQHF.